These 9 T cell receptor beta chains originate from one sample sequenced in a study of shared clonotypes between healthy human individuals. Here immunoSEQ multiplex PCR was the method, and the copy in TCRdb shows in-frame clones only, minus some. The sample yields roughly 2.2 million clones, 92% seen once. The sequenced sample consisted of naive CD4+ T cells from PBMCs. Noted subset: CD45RA+ positively selected. Receptors originate from a man aged 18-30 years in good health. Some clones in this sample may be carry-over from other donors' samples.

This clone was seen more than once but under ten times. The chain has TRBV29-1 and TRBJ1-1; D remains unclear. The CDR3 runs 11 residues. Deletions cut 3 bases from V and 4 bases from J, with 6 bases between. Germline V CDR1 and CDR2: SQVTM, ANQGSEA. The CDR3 sequence is CSVESPTEAFF. The CDR3 coding sequence is TGCAGCGTTGAGTCCCCCACTGAAGCTTTCTTT.

This clone has more than one count but fewer than ten. The V gene is TRBV6-1, the J gene TRBJ2-2; 10 bases fit TRBD2. The CDR3 is made up of 15 amino acids. The V gene end was trimmed by 4 bases and the J gene end by 4 bases; junction bases not matched to a gene: 3. In germline, CDR1 is MNHNS, CDR2 SASEGT. The CDR3 loop reads CASSGSGRATGELFF. CDR3 DNA sequence: TGTGCCAGCAGTGGGAGCGGGAGGGCCACCGGGGAGCTGTTTTTT.

Here the CDR3 reads CASSLNPGAAYGYTF. Here the CDR3 DNA reads TGTGCCAGCAGCTTGAATCCGGGGGCGGCTTATGGCTACACCTTC. This chain uses TRBV5-6 with TRBJ1-2; a weak D match, TRBD1 (6 bases). This CDR3 is built from 15 residues. Trimming took off 1 base at V and 5 bases at J, with 15 bases between the two ends. Per germline, CDR1 SGHDT and CDR2 YYEEEE.

The rearrangement joins TRBV20-1 to TRBJ2-3; D tentatively reads TRBD1 or TRBD2 (6 bases each). V was pared by 4 bases and J by 11 bases, with 13 bases between. The CDR3 contains 11 residues. The germline CDR1 and CDR2 sequences are DFQATT and SNEGSKA (reference sequence). The CDR3 DNA is TGCAGTGCTACAGGGGCGGGGAGGCAGTATTTT. This sequence encodes CSATGAGRQYF.

The gene calls are TRBV21-1 and TRBJ1-2; the DNA was not compared with TRBD1, the D call given in the table. TRBV21-1 is a documented pseudogene. The CDR3 consists of 13 residues. The CDR3 protein is CASSKQTGYGYTF. The CDR3 nucleotides are TGTGCCAGCAGCAAACAGACAGGCTATGGCTACACCTTC.

The chain links TRBV5-4 to TRBJ2-2; D possibly corresponds to TRBD1 (6 bases). This CDR3 spans 13 amino acids. The germline CDR1 and CDR2 sequences are SGHNT and YYREEE (reference sequence). Trimming took 1 base from V and 6 from J, leaving 7 bases between them. The CDR3 protein is CASSLTGPGELFF. The DNA for the CDR3 is TGTGCCAGCAGCTTGACAGGGCCCGGGGAGCTGTTTTTT. The variable domain in full, completed from reference TRBV5-4 and TRBJ2-2, reads ETGVTQSPTHLIKTRGQQVTLRCSSQSGHNTVSWYQQALGQGPQFIFQYYREEENGRGNFPPRFSGLQFPNYSSELNVNALELDDSALYLCASSLTGPGELFFGEGSRLTVL.

This clone came up once. V gene TRBV6-5 combines with J gene TRBJ1-2; D might be TRBD1 (5 bases). The germline V gene has CDR1 MNHEY and CDR2 SVGAGI. The CDR3 has 14 amino acids. V was cut by 6 bases and J by 3 bases, with 14 bases left in between. The CDR3 spells CASRGSGGYYGYTF. For the CDR3, the DNA is TGTGCCAGCAGGGGATCGGGGGGGTACTATGGCTACACCTTC.

The gene calls are TRBV7-3 and TRBJ2-2; possibly TRBD1 for D (5 bases). Between the trimmed V and J ends, which lost 5 bases and 8 bases, there was a span of 12 bases. The CDR3 consists of 13 residues. The V gene's germline CDR1 is SGHTA and CDR2 FQGTGA. CDR3 in DNA: TGTGCCAGCAGCACCAGGGCTCGGGGGGAGCTGTTTTTT. This codes for CASSTRARGELFF.

Points on this clone: Other DNA variants within this sample encode the same CDR3. The chain links TRBV5-1 to TRBJ2-1, with TRBD2 matching over 9 bases. The CDR3 length is 15 residues. Germline V gene sequence: CDR1 SGHRS, CDR2 YFSETQ. With V trimmed by 3 bases and J by 1 base, 2 bases remained unmatched. DNA of the CDR3: TGCGCCAGCAGCTCCCTAGCGGGATCCTACAATGAGCAGTTCTTC. The encoded protein is CASSSLAGSYNEQFF.